The 10 T cell receptor beta chains in this list originate from one sample, sequenced in a study of blood T cell repertoires in COVID-19. Measured with immunoSEQ multiplex PCR; TCRdb has only the in-frame clones, and not every one. This sample has 150,000 to 200,000 clones; roughly 86% occur once, and the top ten carry 6% to 7.5%. Sequencing input: peripheral blood. The receptors shown here come from a woman older than 75 in a cohort sampled during active or convalescent COVID-19.

The chain carries TRBV2 and TRBJ2-1; the match to TRBD2 covers 8 bases. V trimming: 8 bases; J trimming: 2 bases; junction bases outside the gene matches: 2. Germline V lookup: CDR1 SNHLY, CDR2 FYNNEI. The CDR3 has 13 residues. This CDR3 reads CASEREPYNEQFF. The DNA for the CDR3 is TGTGCCAGCGAGCGGGAGCCCTACAATGAGCAGTTCTTC.

This clone was observed once. The chain carries TRBV20-1 and TRBJ1-5, with 7 nucleotides matching TRBD1. This CDR3 is built from 12 residues. The ends lost 3 bases at V and 7 bases at J; junction bases unmatched: 3. CDR1 and CDR2 from the germline V gene are DFQATT and SNEGSKA (reference sequence). The CDR3 protein is CSASPGGQPQHF. The CDR3 region has the DNA TGCAGTGCTAGTCCAGGGGGACAGCCCCAGCATTTT.

The chain combines TRBV9 with TRBJ1-5; TRBD1 is a possible D gene (6 bases). CDR1 is SGDLS, CDR2 YYNGEE, per germline. Deletions cut 3 bases from V and 0 bases from J, with 10 bases between. The CDR3 spans 15 residues. CDR3 DNA: TGTGCCAGCAGCGCAGGGGAACATAGCAATCAGCCCCAGCATTTT. Its protein is CASSAGEHSNQPQHF.

The V gene is TRBV27, the J gene TRBJ1-5, with D possibly matching TRBD1 (6 bases). Trimming shortened V by 6 bases and J by 6 bases, and 21 bases separated the two germline ends. The CDR3 runs 16 residues. The germline gives CDR1 MNHEY, CDR2 SMNVEV (reference sequence). The CDR3, as DNA: TGTGCCAGCAGGACCACACAATCTCGGACAGTTCAGCCCCAGCATTTT. It translates to CASRTTQSRTVQPQHF.

The chain has TRBV6-1 and TRBJ1-5; D is unclear. The CDR3 runs 17 residues. V was cut by 0 bases and J by 7 bases, with 19 bases left in between. The germline gives CDR1 MNHNS, CDR2 SASEGT. This CDR3 is CASSEAQGFSFGQPQHF. For the CDR3, the DNA is TGTGCCAGCAGTGAAGCTCAAGGATTTAGCTTCGGACAGCCCCAGCATTTT.

The J gene is TRBJ2-7, the V gene TRBV6-2 or TRBV6-3; unclear D gene. Germline V lookup: CDR1 MNHEY, CDR2 SVGEGT. CDR3 length: 17 residues. Trimming removed 6 bases at V and 0 bases at J, with 21 bases between. The CDR3 loop reads CASSQTPSRSYSYEQYV. CDR3 coding DNA: TGTGCCAGCAGCCAAACCCCATCGCGGAGCTACTCCTACGAGCAGTACGTC.

In DNA form, the CDR3 reads TGTGCTAGTGGTTTTGGGACAGACAATGAGCAGTTCTTC. This sequence encodes CASGFGTDNEQFF. The chain employs TRBV12-5 and TRBJ2-1; the match to TRBD1 covers 7 bases. The germline gives CDR1 LGHNT, CDR2 FRNRAP. Germline trimming cut 3 bases from V and 5 bases from J; bases unmatched to any gene: 1. The CDR3 is made up of 13 amino acids.

The chain recombines TRBV6-6 with TRBJ1-4; no clear D gene. The CDR3 is 14 residues long. Germline V gives CDR1 MNHNY, CDR2 SVGAGI (reference sequence). Trimming removed 2 bases at V and 5 bases at J, with 9 bases between. DNA for the CDR3: TGTGCCAGCAGTTACCCCGGAGAAAATGAAAAACTGTTTTTT. This sequence encodes CASSYPGENEKLFF.

The chain combines TRBV4-1 with TRBJ2-1; D might be TRBD1 (5 bases). Between the trimmed V and J ends, which lost 4 bases and 3 bases, there was a span of 22 bases. Germline V gives CDR1 MGHRA, CDR2 YSYEKL. The CDR3 loop spans 18 amino acids. DNA of the CDR3: TGCGCCAGCAGCCCCGGCCGTATTAGGGGCTCCCGCTACAATGAGCAGTTCTTC. Its translation: CASSPGRIRGSRYNEQFF.

In this sample, this clone turned up a few times. V is TRBV7-9 and J is TRBJ2-5; 7 bases map to TRBD1. The V and J ends lost 5 bases and 5 bases, in that order; junction bases with no gene match: 14. The CDR3 length is 16 residues. In germline, CDR1 is SEHNR, CDR2 FQNEAQ (reference sequence). The CDR3 DNA reads TGTGCCAGCAGCCCTCAAGGACAGGCTAAAGGGGAGACCCAGTACTTC. Translation: CASSPQGQAKGETQYF. The full variable domain, with the rest looked up from reference TRBV7-9 and TRBJ2-5, is DTGVSQNPRHKITKRGQNVTFRCDPISEHNRLYWYRQTLGQGPEFLTYFQNEAQLEKSRLLSDRFSAERPKGSFSTLEIQRTEQGDSAMYLCASSPQGQAKGETQYFGPGTRLLVL.